The 17 T cell receptor beta chains reported below all come from one sample, sequenced in a study of radiotherapy plus CTLA-4 blockade in lung cancer. Profiled with immunoSEQ multiplex PCR; TCRdb holds only in-frame clones, not every one. The table has tens of thousands of clones, about 72% seen once. Source: peripheral blood, taken from a patient treated with radiotherapy plus ipilimumab. The source of these receptors is a human donor with non-small cell lung cancer whose response to radiotherapy plus ipilimumab could not be evaluated.

The rearrangement uses TRBV10-2 and TRBJ1-1; a weak D match, TRBD1 (5 bases). Trimming left V 8 bases short and J 4 bases short, with 8 bases between. The CDR3 sequence is 11 residues long. The V gene's germline CDR1 is WSHSY and CDR2 SAAADI. CDR3: CASGQSTEAFF. DNA of the CDR3: TGCGCCAGCGGACAAAGCACTGAAGCTTTCTTT.

CDR3 sequence (DNA): TGTGCCAGCCTGGGACAGGGGAACACTGAAGCTTTCTTT. Translating gives CASLGQGNTEAFF. This sequence joins TRBV6-5 and TRBJ1-1; TRBD1 agrees at 9 bases. Per germline, CDR1 MNHEY and CDR2 SVGAGI. V lost 8 bases and J lost 1; bases outside the gene matches: 2. The length of the CDR3 is 13 residues.

The count of this clone is one. J is TRBJ2-3 and V is TRBV28; D gene unclear. The CDR3 is 13 amino acids. Germline CDR1 reads MDHEN; CDR2 reads SYDVKM. Trimming pared 5 bases from V and 5 bases from J, leaving 11 bases between. In DNA form, the CDR3 reads TGTGCCAGCAGTCGTCCGGGTGGAGATACGCAGTATTTT. Translating it yields CASSRPGGDTQYF. Combining the CDR3 with reference TRBV28 and TRBJ2-3 gives the whole variable domain DVKVTQSSRYLVKRTGEKVFLECVQDMDHENMFWYRQDPGLGLRLIYFSYDVKMKEKGDIPEGYSVSREKKERFSLILESASTNQTSMYLCASSRPGGDTQYFGPGTRLTVL.

This rearrangement joins TRBV5-1 to TRBJ1-1, with D maybe TRBD1 (5 bases). The germline gives CDR1 SGHRS, CDR2 YFSETQ. Trimming left V 8 bases short and J 0 bases short, with 11 bases between. This CDR3 is built from 13 residues. DNA for the CDR3: TGCGCCAGTCGCGACAGTATGAACACTGAAGCTTTCTTT. Its translation is CASRDSMNTEAFF.

The rearrangement uses TRBV30 and TRBJ1-4; 9 nucleotides match TRBD1. This CDR3 is 14 amino acids long. The V gene's germline CDR1 is GTSNPN and CDR2 SVGIG (reference sequence). J lost 5 bases, V lost 5 bases, and 6 bases had no gene match. CDR3 coding DNA: TGTGCCTGGCGCGGGACAGGGCGAAATGAAAAACTGTTTTTT. Translated, it gives CAWRGTGRNEKLFF.

The chain couples TRBV30 to TRBJ1-6; TRBD1 matches 8 bases. CDR1 and CDR2 from the germline V gene are GTSNPN and SVGIG (reference sequence). The CDR3 covers 15 residues. The V and J ends lost 0 bases and 7 bases, in that order; junction bases with no gene match: 5. The CDR3 sequence is CAWSVPDRGNSPLHF. In DNA form, the CDR3 reads TGTGCCTGGAGTGTACCCGACAGGGGAAATTCACCCCTCCACTTT.

The chain is built from TRBV5-4 and TRBJ2-3; 8 bases are shared with TRBD2. The CDR3 sequence is 16 residues long. J gave up 2 bases and V 4 bases, and 9 bases lay outside the gene matches. In germline, CDR1 is SGHNT, CDR2 YYREEE (reference sequence). The CDR3 protein is CASSPGGLSYTDTQYF. The CDR3 bases are TGTGCCAGCAGCCCGGGGGGGCTTTCCTACACAGATACGCAGTATTTT.

This clone is a singleton in its sample. The rearrangement links TRBV2 to TRBJ2-7; the match to TRBD1 covers 10 bases. Looked up from germline, CDR1 is SNHLY and CDR2 is FYNNEI. The J segment lost 1 base and the V segment lost 6 bases, leaving 6 bases of the junction unmatched. The CDR3 is 15 amino acids. CDR3 protein: CASRMPGQGSYEQYF. The CDR3 DNA sequence: TGTGCCAGCAGAATGCCGGGACAGGGGTCCTACGAGCAGTACTTC.

The gene calls are TRBV5-1 and TRBJ2-5, with D perhaps matching TRBD1 (5 bases). The CDR3 sequence is 15 residues long. The germline gives CDR1 SGHRS, CDR2 YFSETQ. The V gene lost 1 base and the J gene lost 4 bases, with 14 bases spanning the gap. CDR3 loop: CASSLNQGNRETQYF. The CDR3 region has the DNA TGCGCCAGCAGCTTGAACCAGGGTAATCGAGAGACCCAGTACTTC.

V and J are TRBV2 and TRBJ2-3, with D possibly TRBD2 on 6 matching bases. The CDR3 is 16 amino acids. The V gene lost 1 base and the J gene lost 1 base, with 12 bases spanning the gap. Germline V gene lookup returns CDR1 SNHLY and CDR2 FYNNEI. The CDR3 region is CASSEGGLLGTDTQYF. Here the CDR3 DNA reads TGTGCCAGCAGTGAAGGCGGACTATTGGGCACAGATACGCAGTATTTT.

The CDR3 here is CASSLYWTEDNEQFF. DNA of the CDR3: TGTGCCAGCAGTTTATACTGGACAGAGGACAATGAGCAGTTCTTC. This chain joins TRBV28 and TRBJ2-1, with D perhaps TRBD1 (6 bases). The CDR3 spans 15 residues. Germline V gene sequence: CDR1 MDHEN, CDR2 SYDVKM. Trimming removed 1 base from V and 5 bases from J, with 12 bases in between.

J is TRBJ2-1 and V is TRBV9; TRBD2 is a possible D gene (7 bases). The germline CDR1 and CDR2 sequences are SGDLS and YYNGEE. The CDR3 is 14 residues long. Trimming removed 4 bases from V and 0 bases from J, with 8 bases in between. The CDR3 loop reads CASSRGASYNEQFF. Here the CDR3 DNA reads TGTGCCAGCAGCCGGGGGGCCTCCTACAATGAGCAGTTCTTC.

V and J are TRBV30 and TRBJ2-3, with 8 bases identical to TRBD2. The CDR3 contains 15 residues. In germline, CDR1 is GTSNPN, CDR2 SVGIG (reference sequence). V lost 3 bases and J lost 6; bases outside the gene matches: 11. The CDR3 DNA sequence: TGTGCCTGGAGATCGCGGGGGGCCCCCGCGGATACGCAGTATTTT. It translates to CAWRSRGAPADTQYF. The full variable domain, completed using reference TRBV30 and TRBJ2-3, is SQTIHQWPATLVQPVGSPLSLECTVEGTSNPNLYWYRQAAGRGLQLLFYSVGIGQISSEVPQNLSASRPQDRQFILSSKKLLLSDSGFYLCAWRSRGAPADTQYFGPGTRLTVL.

The genes are TRBV6-1 and TRBJ2-7; 8 nucleotides match TRBD1. Looked up from germline, CDR1 is MNHNS and CDR2 is SASEGT. The V and J ends lost 7 bases and 2 bases, in that order; junction bases with no gene match: 7. This CDR3 has 14 amino acids. The CDR3 region is CASKVGTGTYEQYF. The CDR3 region has the DNA TGTGCCAGCAAGGTAGGGACAGGAACCTACGAGCAGTACTTC.

The chain is built from TRBV18 and TRBJ1-2; 8 positions match TRBD1. V lost 3 bases, J lost 4 bases, and 7 bases stayed unmatched. The CDR3 spans 15 residues. Germline assignment: CDR1 KGHSH and CDR2 LQKENI. This CDR3 reads CASSPEQGGVYGYTF. CDR3 coding DNA: TGTGCCAGCTCACCGGAACAGGGGGGGGTCTATGGCTACACCTTC.

The J gene is TRBJ1-5, the V gene TRBV2; 7 bases match TRBD1. The CDR3 covers 16 residues. Germline-derived CDR1 and CDR2 are SNHLY and FYNNEI. Germline trimming cut 2 bases from V and 0 bases from J; bases unmatched to any gene: 4. CDR3 sequence reads: CASSEQGGYSNQPQHF. The CDR3 DNA follows: TGTGCCAGCAGTGAACAGGGGGGATATAGCAATCAGCCCCAGCATTTT.

The chain couples TRBV6-5 to TRBJ1-4, with D maybe TRBD1 (5 bases). Germline lookup yields CDR1 MNHEY and CDR2 SVGAGI. This CDR3 is 14 amino acids long. The V and J ends lost 4 bases and 8 bases respectively, with 14 bases between them. The CDR3 DNA follows: TGTGCCAGCAGTTTGAGTGGAGGGGTCGAAAAACTGTTTTTT. This sequence encodes CASSLSGGVEKLFF.